This TCR beta chain was observed in a study of T cells in Graves' hyperthyroidism and ophthalmopathy. Study-wide findings and caveats: Blood also contained most expanded thyroid clonotypes above 0.001.

There are many counts of this clonotype. Its specificity is unknown. There were TCR beta CDR3 regions amplified from RNA transcripts. Using the HTBI primer set, a first-round RT-PCR was run on the TCR CDR3. TCRdb reanalysed the multiplex PCR reads using MiXCR and keeps one entry per CDR3 protein. Among about 250,000 distinct CDR3 sequences listed, roughly 22% were seen once. Unmatched junction bases numbered 13, after V lost 4 bases and J lost 2 bases. The CDR3 totals 16 residues. Germline assignment: CDR1 SQVTM and CDR2 ANQGSEA. The clonotype originates from a woman aged 40 to 49 with Graves' ophthalmopathy. Sequenced sample: blood. The chain joins TRBV29-1 to TRBJ1-1, with TRBD1 matching over 7 bases. CDR3 amino acids: CSVAETGTARNTEAFF. Here the CDR3 DNA reads TGCAGCGTTGCTGAGACAGGGACCGCTCGTAACACTGAAGCTTTCTTT.